Listed below are T cell receptor beta chains from one sample, sequenced in a study of PD-1 blockade in classical Hodgkin lymphoma. Libraries were prepared by immunoSEQ multiplex PCR; TCRdb keeps only in-frame clonotypes and omits some of them. Among about 42,000 clones listed, over 55% were seen once. Sequencing was performed on peripheral blood mononuclear cells (PBMCs), taken at baseline. The receptors originated from a human donor with classical Hodgkin lymphoma. Each CDR3 is given with its conserved first and last residue. A D gene is named only where the DNA matches it firmly. Clone sizes are given selectively: once, few, many, or a class where the clone is expanded.

TRBV19	TRBJ1-1	NA	NA	CASTPIIGSATEAFF	TGTGCCAGTACTCCCATCATTGGCAGTGCCACTGAAGCTTTCTTT
TRBV9	TRBJ1-3	once	TRBD1	CASSEQGSGNTIYF	TGTGCCAGCAGTGAACAGGGGTCTGGAAACACCATATATTTT
TRBV19	TRBJ2-3	NA	TRBD2	CASTPTSGDTDTQYF	TGTGCCAGTACTCCAACTAGCGGGGACACAGATACGCAGTATTTT
TRBV7-6	TRBJ2-7	NA	TRBD2	CASRRAGAYEQYF	TGTGCCAGCAGACGAGCGGGAGCCTACGAGCAGTACTTC
TRBV18	TRBJ2-3	NA	TRBD2	CASSPPGLAGARRYF	TGTGCCAGCTCACCCCCGGGACTAGCGGGGGCCCGTCGGTATTTT
TRBV13	TRBJ2-2	few	TRBD2	CASKASGRVELFF	TGTGCCAGCAAAGCTAGCGGGAGGGTGGAGCTGTTTTTT
TRBV6-1	TRBJ2-3	NA	NA	CASSEMVVTDTQYF	TGTGCCAGCAGTGAGATGGTGGTCACAGATACGCAGTATTTT
TRBV5-1	TRBJ2-7	few	NA	CASRSGLGDYEQYF	TGCGCCAGCAGGTCCGGGTTGGGGGACTACGAGCAGTACTTC
TRBV9	TRBJ2-1	NA	NA	CASSVEGGNGQFF	TGTGCCAGCAGCGTAGAGGGGGGAAATGGGCAGTTCTTC
TRBV10-3	TRBJ2-1	NA	TRBD2	CAISGTSGSSYNEQFF	TGTGCCATCAGTGGGACTAGCGGGAGTTCCTACAATGAGCAGTTCTTC
TRBV27	TRBJ1-2	NA	TRBD1	CASSYTTGDYGYTF	TGTGCCAGCAGTTACACGACAGGGGACTATGGCTACACCTTC
TRBV7-6	TRBJ2-7	few	NA	CASSLTGDTPYEQYF	TGTGCCAGCAGCCTAACGGGGGACACCCCCTACGAGCAGTACTTC
TRBV7-8	TRBJ2-7	NA	TRBD1	CASSSDRASYEQYF	TGTGCCAGCAGCTCGGACAGGGCCTCCTACGAGCAGTACTTC
TRBV30	TRBJ2-1	NA	TRBD2	CAWDLAGGVDEQFF	TGTGCCTGGGATCTAGCGGGGGGGGTGGATGAGCAGTTCTTC
TRBV2	TRBJ1-2	NA	NA	CASIRQAGLTGGYTF	TGTGCCAGCATCCGGCAGGCGGGCCTAACTGGGGGCTACACCTTC
TRBV7-8	TRBJ2-7	few	NA	CASSFFDGAGEQYF	TGTGCCAGCAGCTTCTTCGACGGGGCGGGTGAGCAGTACTTC
TRBV4-3	TRBJ2-2	NA	TRBD2	CASSLGLAGGGGELFF	TGCGCCAGCAGCCTAGGACTAGCGGGGGGTGGCGGGGAGCTGTTTTTT
TRBV4-2	TRBJ2-2	medium-sized	NA	CASSQDQVGTSGELFF	TGTGCCAGCAGCCAAGATCAGGTCGGGACTTCCGGGGAGCTGTTTTTT
TRBV10-3	TRBJ2-3	NA	NA	CAISEWGTDTQYF	TGTGCCATCTCAGAGTGGGGGACGGATACGCAGTATTTT
TRBV27	TRBJ2-1	NA	TRBD2	CASSSPSGVGIGEQFF	TGTGCCAGCAGCTCACCTAGCGGGGTGGGTATCGGTGAGCAGTTCTTC
TRBV9	TRBJ2-2	few	NA	CASSVPGGELFF	TGTGCCAGCAGCGTACCCGGGGGGGAGCTGTTTTTT
TRBV4-3	TRBJ2-5	once	TRBD2	CASSLSGGAQETQYF	TGCGCCAGCAGCCTCAGCGGGGGGGCGCAAGAGACCCAGTACTTC
TRBV7-9	TRBJ2-7	NA	TRBD2	CASSRGLAGGLVREQYF	TGTGCCAGCAGCCGGGGACTAGCGGGAGGGTTGGTACGCGAGCAGTACTTC
TRBV19	TRBJ2-3	medium-sized	NA	CASSIAGFGTDTQYF	TGTGCCAGTAGTATAGCTGGATTTGGCACAGATACGCAGTATTTT
TRBV10-2	TRBJ1-3	NA	NA	CASSTGTGNTIYF	TGCGCCAGCAGTACCGGGACTGGAAACACCATATATTTT
TRBV6-1	TRBJ1-2	NA	TRBD1	CASLTWDRSNYGYTF	TGTGCCAGCTTAACTTGGGACAGGTCTAACTATGGCTACACCTTC
TRBV28	TRBJ2-3	NA	TRBD2	CASSYLLADSSTDTQYF	TGTGCCAGCAGTTATCTTCTAGCGGACTCTAGCACAGATACGCAGTATTTT
TRBV7-2	TRBJ1-2	NA	NA	CASSLGATLGDYGYTF	TGTGCCAGCAGCTTAGGGGCGACCCTTGGAGACTATGGCTACACCTTC
TRBV19	TRBJ1-1	medium-sized	NA	CASIPTDHRENTEAFF	TGTGCCAGTATCCCTACTGACCACAGGGAGAACACTGAAGCTTTCTTT
TRBV7-8	TRBJ1-4	NA	TRBD1	CASSLVDRGGEKLFF	TGTGCCAGCAGCTTAGTAGACAGGGGAGGTGAAAAACTGTTTTTT
TRBV18	TRBJ2-5	NA	NA	CASSLAEETQYF	TGTGCCAGCTCACTAGCGGAAGAGACCCAGTACTTC
TRBV9	TRBJ2-3	NA	NA	CASSVEPGPSSTDTQYF	TGTGCCAGCAGCGTAGAACCGGGGCCCTCCTCGACAGATACGCAGTATTTT
TRBV6-5	TRBJ2-7	NA	TRBD1	CASRWTGQTGEQYF	TGTGCCAGCAGATGGACAGGGCAAACAGGCGAGCAGTACTTC
TRBV27	TRBJ2-1	NA	NA	CASTGGGDEQFF	TGTGCCAGCACCGGGGGAGGCGATGAGCAGTTCTTC
TRBV7-2	TRBJ1-4	NA	NA	CASSPPPGEKLFF	TGTGCCAGCAGCCCACCGCCCGGAGAAAAACTGTTTTTT
TRBV12-5	TRBJ2-1	NA	TRBD1	CASGHGQGLLNEQFF	TGTGCTAGTGGTCACGGACAGGGATTACTGAATGAGCAGTTCTTC
TRBV30	TRBJ1-2	NA	NA	CAWSVPRGVLSYTF	TGTGCCTGGAGTGTACCCCGGGGAGTCCTGAGCTACACCTTC
TRBV10-3	TRBJ2-7	few	TRBD2	CAITIGLAGDEQYF	TGTGCCATCACTATAGGACTAGCGGGAGACGAGCAGTACTTC
TRBV28	TRBJ1-5	NA	NA	CASSFMDNQPQHF	TGTGCCAGCAGTTTTATGGACAATCAGCCCCAGCATTTT
TRBV27	TRBJ2-7	NA	TRBD1	CASSSHRGTYEQYF	TGTGCCAGCAGTTCTCACAGGGGAACCTACGAGCAGTACTTC
TRBV13	TRBJ2-1	NA	TRBD2	CASSGTSGRVFIDEQFF	TGTGCCAGCAGCGGGACTAGCGGGAGGGTCTTCATCGATGAGCAGTTCTTC
TRBV6-5	TRBJ1-5	NA	NA	CASSGDGSRPQHF	TGTGCCAGCAGCGGCGACGGGAGTCGGCCCCAGCATTTT
TRBV6-5	TRBJ1-2	NA	TRBD1	CASSTGTGFSYGYTF	TGTGCCAGCAGCACCGGGACAGGGTTTTCCTATGGCTACACCTTC
TRBV27	TRBJ2-3	NA	NA	CASRNTDTQYF	TGTGCCAGCAGGAACACAGATACGCAGTATTTT
TRBV7-2	TRBJ2-5	NA	NA	CASSFQETQYF	TGTGCCAGCAGCTTTCAAGAGACCCAGTACTTC
TRBV6-5	TRBJ1-2	NA	TRBD1	CASSYFQGAGYGYTF	TGTGCCAGCAGTTATTTCCAGGGGGCGGGCTATGGCTACACCTTC
TRBV9	TRBJ1-2	once	NA	CASSVLEGFGGYTF	TGTGCCAGCAGCGTACTTGAGGGGTTCGGTGGCTACACCTTC
TRBV2	TRBJ2-1	NA	NA	CASELGGYNEQFF	TGTGCCAGCGAACTGGGGGGCTACAATGAGCAGTTCTTC
TRBV10-2	TRBJ1-2	few	NA	CASSGSPGYGYTF	TGCGCCAGCAGTGGATCCCCGGGGTATGGCTACACCTTC
TRBV5-6	TRBJ1-2	NA	NA	CASSPLGTDSYGYTF	TGTGCCAGCAGCCCACTGGGAACAGATAGCTATGGCTACACCTTC